The entry below describes one T cell receptor (beta chain). Its target is not known. CDR3 length equals 15 residues. V gave up 3 bases and J gave up 3 bases; unmatched junction bases: 3. Germline V gene sequence: CDR1 SGHTA, CDR2 FQGNSA. The sample belongs to a study of T cell responses to AZD1222 COVID-19 vaccine. Study conclusions and caveats: Along spike, vaccine-associated CD4 TCRs were found throughout, with dominance at 160-218 and 743-854. An increase in Spike-specific TCR breadth and depth was observed after two AZD1222 doses. Samples come after the peak T cell response, not at day 14. Only 5 or 6 individuals given AZD1222 were seropositive at baseline.

The protocol was immunoSEQ multiplex PCR, while the TCRdb copy is restricted to in-frame clones and leaves out a portion. The table records 85,000 to 100,000 clones, just over 90% of them present only once. V gene TRBV7-2 combines with J gene TRBJ2-1; the match to TRBD2 covers 9 bases. The material sequenced was peripheral blood, taken 28 days after the second AZD1222 dose. The clonotype originates from an adult who received the AZD1222 COVID-19 vaccine. DNA for the CDR3: TGTGCCAGCAGCTTCGGGCGGGAGGGCTACAATGAGCAGTTCTTC. Amino acids: CASSFGREGYNEQFF. The full variable domain, completed using reference TRBV7-2 and TRBJ2-1, is GAGVSQSPSNKVTEKGKDVELRCDPISGHTALYWYRQSLGQGLEFLIYFQGNSAPDKSGLPSDRFSAERTGGSVSTLTIQRTQQEDSAVYLCASSFGREGYNEQFFGPGTRLTVL.